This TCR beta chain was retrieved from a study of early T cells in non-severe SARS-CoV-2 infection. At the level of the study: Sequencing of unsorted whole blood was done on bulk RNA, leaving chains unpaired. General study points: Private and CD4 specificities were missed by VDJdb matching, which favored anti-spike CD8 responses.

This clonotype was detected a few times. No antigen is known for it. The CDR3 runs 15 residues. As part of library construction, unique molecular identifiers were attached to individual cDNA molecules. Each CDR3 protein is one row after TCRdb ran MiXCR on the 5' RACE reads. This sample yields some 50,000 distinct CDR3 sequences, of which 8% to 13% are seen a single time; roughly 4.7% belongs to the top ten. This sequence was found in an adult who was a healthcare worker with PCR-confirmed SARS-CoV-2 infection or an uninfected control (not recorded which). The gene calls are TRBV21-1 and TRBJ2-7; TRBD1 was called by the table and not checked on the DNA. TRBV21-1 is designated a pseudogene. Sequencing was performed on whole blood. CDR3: CASTRSGDSTYEQYF. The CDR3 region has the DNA TGTGCCAGCACCCGGTCCGGGGACAGTACCTACGAGCAGTACTTC.